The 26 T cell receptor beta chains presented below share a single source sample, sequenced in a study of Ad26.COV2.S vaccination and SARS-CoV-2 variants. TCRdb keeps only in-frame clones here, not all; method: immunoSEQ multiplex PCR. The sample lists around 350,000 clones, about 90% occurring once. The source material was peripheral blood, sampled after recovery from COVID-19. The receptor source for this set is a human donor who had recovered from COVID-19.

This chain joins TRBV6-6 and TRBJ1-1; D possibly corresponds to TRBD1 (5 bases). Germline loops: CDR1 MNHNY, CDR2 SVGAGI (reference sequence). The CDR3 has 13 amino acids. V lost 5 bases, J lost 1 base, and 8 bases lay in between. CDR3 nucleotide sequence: TGTGCCAGCAGTCGACAGAGGAACACTGAAGCTTTCTTT. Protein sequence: CASSRQRNTEAFF.

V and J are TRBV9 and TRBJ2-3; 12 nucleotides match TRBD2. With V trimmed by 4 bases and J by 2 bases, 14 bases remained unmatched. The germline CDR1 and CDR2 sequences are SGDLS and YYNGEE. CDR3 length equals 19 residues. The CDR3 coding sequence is TGTGCCAGCAGCCAATCACGGGGGCTAGCGGGGGGGCCCACAGATACGCAGTATTTT. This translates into CASSQSRGLAGGPTDTQYF.

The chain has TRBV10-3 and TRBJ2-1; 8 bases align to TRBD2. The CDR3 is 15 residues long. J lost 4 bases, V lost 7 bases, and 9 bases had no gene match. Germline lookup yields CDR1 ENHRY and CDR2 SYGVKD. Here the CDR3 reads CAIKAGETVYNEQFF. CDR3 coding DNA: TGTGCCATCAAAGCGGGGGAGACGGTATACAATGAGCAGTTCTTC.

CDR3 sequence (DNA): TGTGCCAGCAGCCAACGAGACACGTCCTACGAGCAGTACTTC. It encodes CASSQRDTSYEQYF. The chain joins TRBV4-2 to TRBJ2-7; D ambiguous. The CDR3 length is 14 residues. The germline V gene has CDR1 LGHNA and CDR2 YNFKEQ. V was shortened by 2 bases and J by 1 base, with 9 bases between the two germline ends.

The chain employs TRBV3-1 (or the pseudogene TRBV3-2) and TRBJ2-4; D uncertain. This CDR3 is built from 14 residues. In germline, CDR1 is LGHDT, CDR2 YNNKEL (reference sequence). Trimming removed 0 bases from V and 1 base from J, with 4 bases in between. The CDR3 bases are TGTGCCAGCAGCCAAGAGAGGGCCAAAAACATTCAGTACTTC. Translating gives CASSQERAKNIQYF.

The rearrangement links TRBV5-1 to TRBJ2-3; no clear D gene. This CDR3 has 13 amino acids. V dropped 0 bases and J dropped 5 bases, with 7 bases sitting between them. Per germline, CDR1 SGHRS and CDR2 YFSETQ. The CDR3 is CASSLARGDTQYF. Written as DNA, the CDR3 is TGCGCCAGCAGCTTGGCCCGTGGAGATACGCAGTATTTT. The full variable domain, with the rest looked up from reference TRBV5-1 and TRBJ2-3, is KAGVTQTPRYLIKTRGQQVTLSCSPISGHRSVSWYQQTPGQGLQFLFEYFSETQRNKGNFPGRFSGRQFSNSRSEMNVSTLELGDSALYLCASSLARGDTQYFGPGTRLTVL.

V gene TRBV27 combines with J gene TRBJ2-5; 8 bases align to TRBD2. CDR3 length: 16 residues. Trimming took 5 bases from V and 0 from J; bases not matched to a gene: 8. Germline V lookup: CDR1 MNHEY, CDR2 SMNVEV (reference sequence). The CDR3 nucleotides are TGTGCCAGCAGTGGCGGGACTAGTCCAGACCAAGAGACCCAGTACTTC. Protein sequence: CASSGGTSPDQETQYF.

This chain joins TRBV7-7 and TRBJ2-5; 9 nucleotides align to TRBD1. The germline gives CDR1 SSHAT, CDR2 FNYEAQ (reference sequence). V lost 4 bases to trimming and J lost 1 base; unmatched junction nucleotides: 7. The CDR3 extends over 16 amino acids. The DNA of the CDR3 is TGTGCCAGCAGCTCCCAGGACAGGGGAGGCCAAGAGACCCAGTACTTC. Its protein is CASSSQDRGGQETQYF.

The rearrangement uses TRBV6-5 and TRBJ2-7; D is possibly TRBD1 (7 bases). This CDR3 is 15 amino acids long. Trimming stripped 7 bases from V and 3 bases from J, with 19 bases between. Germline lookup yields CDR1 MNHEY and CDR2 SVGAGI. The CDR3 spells CASTESAGQIYEQYF. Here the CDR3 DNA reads TGTGCCAGCACCGAAAGCGCGGGACAGATCTACGAGCAGTACTTC.

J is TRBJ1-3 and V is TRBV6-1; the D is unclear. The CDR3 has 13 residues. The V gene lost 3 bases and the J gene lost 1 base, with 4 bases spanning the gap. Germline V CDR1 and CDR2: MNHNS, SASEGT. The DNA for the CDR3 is TGTGCCAGCAGTGAGTCTTCTGGAAACACCATATATTTT. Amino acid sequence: CASSESSGNTIYF.

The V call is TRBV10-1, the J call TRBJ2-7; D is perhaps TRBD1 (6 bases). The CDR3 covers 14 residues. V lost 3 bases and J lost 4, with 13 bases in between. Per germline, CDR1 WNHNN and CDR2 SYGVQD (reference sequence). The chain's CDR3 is CASSDGGQAYEQYF. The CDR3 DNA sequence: TGCGCCAGCAGTGATGGGGGCCAAGCGTACGAGCAGTACTTC.

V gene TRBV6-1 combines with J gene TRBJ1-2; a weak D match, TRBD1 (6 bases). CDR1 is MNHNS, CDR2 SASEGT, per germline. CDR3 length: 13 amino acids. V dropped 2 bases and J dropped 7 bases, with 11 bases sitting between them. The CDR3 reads CASSEFRGGGYTF. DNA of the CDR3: TGTGCCAGCAGTGAATTCAGGGGTGGTGGCTACACCTTC.

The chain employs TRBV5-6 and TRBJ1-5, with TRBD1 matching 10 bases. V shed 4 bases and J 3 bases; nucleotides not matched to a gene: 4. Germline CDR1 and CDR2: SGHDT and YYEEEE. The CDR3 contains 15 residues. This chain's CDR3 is CASSVDRGVNQPQHF. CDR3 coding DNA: TGTGCCAGCAGCGTGGACAGGGGGGTCAATCAGCCCCAGCATTTT.

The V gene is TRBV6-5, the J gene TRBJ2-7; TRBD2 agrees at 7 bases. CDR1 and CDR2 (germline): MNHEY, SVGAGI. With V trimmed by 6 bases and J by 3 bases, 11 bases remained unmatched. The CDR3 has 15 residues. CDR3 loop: CASSMGGVSLYEQYF. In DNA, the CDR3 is TGTGCCAGCAGCATGGGGGGGGTGAGCCTCTACGAGCAGTACTTC.

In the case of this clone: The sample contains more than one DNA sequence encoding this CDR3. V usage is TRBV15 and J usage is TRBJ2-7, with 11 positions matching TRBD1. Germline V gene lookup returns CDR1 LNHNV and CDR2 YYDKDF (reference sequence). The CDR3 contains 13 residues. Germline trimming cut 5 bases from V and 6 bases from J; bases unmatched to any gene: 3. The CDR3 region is CATSRDRGFEQYF. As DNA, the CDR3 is TGTGCCACCAGCCGGGACAGGGGGTTCGAGCAGTACTTC. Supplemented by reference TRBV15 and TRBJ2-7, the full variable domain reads DAMVIQNPRYQVTQFGKPVTLSCSQTLNHNVMYWYQQKSSQAPKLLFHYYDKDFNNEADTPDNFQSRRPNTSFCFLDIRSPGLGDTAMYLCATSRDRGFEQYFGPGTRLTVT.

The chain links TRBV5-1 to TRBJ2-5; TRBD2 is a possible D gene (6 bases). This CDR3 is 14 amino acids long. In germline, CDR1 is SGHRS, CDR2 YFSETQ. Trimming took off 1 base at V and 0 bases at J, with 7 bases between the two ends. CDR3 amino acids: CASSLRGNQETQYF. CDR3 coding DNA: TGCGCCAGCAGCTTGCGGGGGAACCAAGAGACCCAGTACTTC.

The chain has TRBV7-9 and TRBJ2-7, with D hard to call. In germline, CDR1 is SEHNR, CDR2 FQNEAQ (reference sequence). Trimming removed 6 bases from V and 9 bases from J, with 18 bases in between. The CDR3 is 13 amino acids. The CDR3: CASRPDGNPAQYF. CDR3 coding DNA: TGTGCCAGCAGACCGGACGGAAACCCCGCGCAGTACTTC.

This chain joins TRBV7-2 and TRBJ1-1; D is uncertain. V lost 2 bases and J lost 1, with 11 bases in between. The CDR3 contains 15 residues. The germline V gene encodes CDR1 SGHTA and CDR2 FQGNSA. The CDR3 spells CASSLRPMPNTEAFF. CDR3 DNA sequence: TGTGCCAGCAGCTTAAGACCAATGCCGAACACTGAAGCTTTCTTT.

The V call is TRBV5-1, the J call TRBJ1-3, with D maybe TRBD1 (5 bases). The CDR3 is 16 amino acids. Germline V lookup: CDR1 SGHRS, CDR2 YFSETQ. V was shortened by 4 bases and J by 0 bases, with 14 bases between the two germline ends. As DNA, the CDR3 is TGCGCCAGCAGCGAGACAGTTTTTGGCTCTGGAAACACCATATATTTT. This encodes CASSETVFGSGNTIYF.

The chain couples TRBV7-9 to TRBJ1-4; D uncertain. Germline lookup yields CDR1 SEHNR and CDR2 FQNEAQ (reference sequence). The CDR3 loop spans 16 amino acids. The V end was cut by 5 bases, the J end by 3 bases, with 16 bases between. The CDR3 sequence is CASSPNPGVANEKLFF. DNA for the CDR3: TGTGCCAGCAGCCCTAACCCGGGAGTGGCTAATGAAAAACTGTTTTTT.

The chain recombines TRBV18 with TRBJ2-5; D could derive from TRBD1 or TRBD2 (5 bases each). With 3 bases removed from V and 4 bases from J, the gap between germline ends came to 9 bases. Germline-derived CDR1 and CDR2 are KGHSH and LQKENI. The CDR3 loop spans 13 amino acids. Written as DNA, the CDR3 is TGTGCCAGCTCACCTTCCGGGACAGAGACCCAGTACTTC. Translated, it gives CASSPSGTETQYF. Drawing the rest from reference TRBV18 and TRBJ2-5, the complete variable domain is NAGVMQNPRHLVRRRGQEARLRCSPMKGHSHVYWYRQLPEEGLKFMVYLQKENIIDESGMPKERFSAEFPKEGPSILRIQQVVRGDSAAYFCASSPSGTETQYFGPGTRLLVL.

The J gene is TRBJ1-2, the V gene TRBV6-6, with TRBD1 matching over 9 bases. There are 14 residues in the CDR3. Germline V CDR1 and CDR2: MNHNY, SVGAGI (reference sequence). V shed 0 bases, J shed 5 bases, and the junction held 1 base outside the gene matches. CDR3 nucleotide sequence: TGTGCCAGCAGTTACTCGGACAGGGGATATGGCTACACCTTC. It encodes CASSYSDRGYGYTF.

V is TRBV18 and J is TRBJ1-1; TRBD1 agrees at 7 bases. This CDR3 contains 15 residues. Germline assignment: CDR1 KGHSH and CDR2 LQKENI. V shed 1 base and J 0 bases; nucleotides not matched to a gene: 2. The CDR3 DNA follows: TGTGCCAGCTCACCACGAGACAGGGTGAACACTGAAGCTTTCTTT. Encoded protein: CASSPRDRVNTEAFF.

In DNA form, the CDR3 reads TGTGCCAGCAGTTCCCCGGGGGGGGTCGTTACCTACGAGCAGTACTTC. Its protein product is CASSSPGGVVTYEQYF. The chain has TRBV6-6 and TRBJ2-7; TRBD2 aligns across 8 bases. CDR3 length equals 16 residues. V lost 4 bases, J lost 2 bases, and 10 bases stayed unmatched. Germline-derived CDR1 and CDR2 are MNHNY and SVGAGI (reference sequence).

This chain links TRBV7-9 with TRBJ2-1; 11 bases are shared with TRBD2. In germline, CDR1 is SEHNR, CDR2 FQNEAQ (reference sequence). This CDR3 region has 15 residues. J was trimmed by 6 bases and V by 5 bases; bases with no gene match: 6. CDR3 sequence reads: CASSGLAGGPNEQFF. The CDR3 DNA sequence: TGTGCCAGCAGCGGTTTAGCGGGGGGGCCCAATGAGCAGTTCTTC.

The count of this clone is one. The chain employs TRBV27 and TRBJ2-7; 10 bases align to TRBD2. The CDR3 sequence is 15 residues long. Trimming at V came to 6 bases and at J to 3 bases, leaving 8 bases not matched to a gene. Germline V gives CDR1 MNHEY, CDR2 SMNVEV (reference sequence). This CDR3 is CASSFTSGENYEQYF. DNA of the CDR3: TGTGCCAGCAGCTTCACTAGCGGGGAAAACTACGAGCAGTACTTC.